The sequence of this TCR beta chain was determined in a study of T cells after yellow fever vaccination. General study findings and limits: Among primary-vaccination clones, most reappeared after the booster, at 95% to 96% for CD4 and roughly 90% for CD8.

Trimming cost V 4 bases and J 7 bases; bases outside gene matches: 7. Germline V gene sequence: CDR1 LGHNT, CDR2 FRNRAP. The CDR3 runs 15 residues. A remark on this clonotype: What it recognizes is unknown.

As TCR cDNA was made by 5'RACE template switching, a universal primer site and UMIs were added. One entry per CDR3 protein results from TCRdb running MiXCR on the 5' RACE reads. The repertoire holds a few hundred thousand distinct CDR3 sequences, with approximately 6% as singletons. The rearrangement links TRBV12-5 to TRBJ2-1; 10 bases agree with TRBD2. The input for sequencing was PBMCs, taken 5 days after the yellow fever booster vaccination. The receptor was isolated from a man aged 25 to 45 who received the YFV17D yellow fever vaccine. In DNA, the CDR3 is TGTGCTAGTGGTTCGGGACTAGCGTCAATTAATGAGCAGTTCTTC. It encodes CASGSGLASINEQFF.